The present T cell receptor (beta chain) was sequenced within a study of CD8+ T cells in alopecia areata. Study-wide context: Treated patients swallowed 5 to 10 mg of oral tofacitinib twice daily. The study, taken as a whole, reports: TCR sharing was clearer in mice than between patients, perhaps partly owing to patient HLA diversity. Tofacitinib delivered significant drops in scalp clonality and in expanded CD8+ clones among the top 100. Scalp and blood retained many expanded lesional clones during tofacitinib.

The sample's treatment: oral pan-JAK inhibitor, 5-10 mg twice daily. Lesional scalp tissue (obtained by punch biopsy) and peripheral blood were collected from alopecia areata patients. The table lists this clone with a few counts. The antigen is not known. It was cDNA, reverse transcribed from extracted RNA, that served as the sequencing template. Repertoires were generated with immunoSEQ multiplex PCR, while TCRdb's copy carries only in-frame clones and drops some. The table lists about 6,900 clones, around 70% of them singletons. This CDR3 spans 13 amino acids. J gave up 1 base and V 7 bases, and 4 bases lay outside the gene matches. Looked up from germline, CDR1 is SGDLS and CDR2 is YYNGEE.

Sample: skin, taken at week 4, from a patient treated with tofacitinib. This TCR derives from a human donor with alopecia areata. The J gene is TRBJ2-7, the V gene TRBV9, with TRBD2 matching 8 bases. CDR3 sequence: CASGGTSSYEQYF. For the CDR3, the DNA is TGTGCCAGCGGCGGGACTAGTTCCTACGAGCAGTACTTC.